These T cell receptor beta chains were read from a single sample in a study of T cells after yellow fever vaccination. TCRdb re-derived calls from the 5' RACE reads in MiXCR, one entry per CDR3 protein. Counted here are some 500,000 distinct CDR3 sequences, roughly 13% occurring once; the ten biggest clones make up over 12%. The sample in question was PBMCs, obtained on the day of the yellow fever booster vaccination. The receptors stem from a man aged 25-45 years who received the YFV17D yellow fever vaccine. Both conserved end residues are part of each CDR3. A D gene is named only where the DNA matches it firmly. A clone size is listed for some rows: how often the clone was seen (once, few, many), or a class if it is expanded.

cdr3_aa cdr3_nt j_call d_call clone_size v_call
CGASPVGQGASGYTF TGCGGTGCTAGCCCCGTGGGACAGGGGGCCAGCGGCTACACCTTC TRBJ1-2 TRBD1 NA TRBV20-1
CASSLAAGGTYEQYF TGTGCCAGCAGCTTAGCGGCGGGAGGGACCTACGAGCAGTACTTC TRBJ2-7 TRBD2 NA TRBV5-1
CASSLGSGTSSNQPQHF TGTGCCAGCAGCTTGGGCTCCGGGACAAGCAGCAATCAGCCCCAGCATTTT TRBJ1-5 NA few TRBV7-8
CASSVAGSFSFEQYF TGTGCCAGCAGCGTAGCAGGCTCCTTCTCGTTCGAGCAGTACTTC TRBJ2-7 NA few TRBV9
CASSPPGRLYEQYF TGTGCCAGCAGCCCTCCGGGACGGCTATACGAGCAGTACTTC TRBJ2-7 NA few TRBV7-8
CASSRPPSSELSDTQYF TGTGCCAGCAGCCGTCCCCCGAGTAGCGAGCTATCAGATACGCAGTATTTT TRBJ2-3 NA few TRBV4-2
CASSLAPDRTSYEQYF TGCGCCAGCAGCTTGGCCCCGGACAGGACATCCTACGAGCAGTACTTC TRBJ2-7 TRBD1 NA TRBV5-1
CAWRAGLTVVGEQFF TGTGCCTGGAGGGCGGGGTTGACAGTAGTCGGTGAGCAGTTCTTC TRBJ2-1 NA NA TRBV30
CASSQVTGAPLHF TGTGCCAGCAGCCAAGTAACGGGGGCACCCCTCCACTTT TRBJ1-6 NA few TRBV14
CASSFASIEQFF TGTGCCAGCAGCTTCGCTTCCATTGAGCAGTTCTTC TRBJ2-1 NA few TRBV7-9
CASSFRDRGTGELFF TGTGCCAGCAGCTTCAGGGACAGGGGCACCGGGGAGCTGTTTTTT TRBJ2-2 TRBD1 few TRBV5-6
CASSRTSGNIYEQYF TGCGCCAGCAGCCGGACTAGCGGTAATATCTACGAGCAGTACTTC TRBJ2-7 TRBD2 few TRBV5-1
CASSGPGLADTGELFF TGTGCCAGCAGCGGTCCGGGACTAGCGGACACCGGGGAGCTGTTTTTT TRBJ2-2 TRBD2 NA TRBV5-4
CASSYPLLAGGGGNEQFF TGTGCCAGCAGTTACCCCCTACTAGCGGGAGGGGGGGGGAATGAGCAGTTCTTC TRBJ2-1 TRBD2 NA TRBV6-2/TRBV6-3
CASSRRQGGDSPLHF TGTGCCAGCAGTCGGCGACAGGGGGGCGACTCACCCCTCCACTTT TRBJ1-6 TRBD1 few TRBV6-1
CSARETSSYNEQFF TGCAGTGCTAGAGAAACTAGCTCCTACAATGAGCAGTTCTTC TRBJ2-1 NA NA TRBV20-1
CASSSGLVVTQYF TGTGCCAGCAGCTCGGGACTAGTAGTGACCCAGTACTTC TRBJ2-5 TRBD2 NA TRBV12-3/TRBV12-4
CASSFTGKMNEQYF TGCGCCAGCAGCTTCACAGGGAAGATGAACGAGCAGTACTTC TRBJ2-7 NA NA TRBV5-1
CASSDQVTDTQYF TGCGCCAGCAGTGACCAGGTCACAGATACGCAGTATTTT TRBJ2-3 NA NA TRBV10-1
CASRGTGKETQYF TGTGCCAGCAGGGGGACAGGGAAGGAGACCCAGTACTTC TRBJ2-5 TRBD1 NA TRBV6-6
CASSLPTRNTEAFF TGTGCCAGCAGCCTCCCAACCAGGAACACTGAAGCTTTCTTT TRBJ1-1 NA few TRBV14
CSARDLASGSTDTQYF TGCAGTGCTAGAGATTTGGCTAGCGGGAGCACAGATACGCAGTATTTT TRBJ2-3 TRBD2 few TRBV20-1
CASSQPNLRGSTDTQYF TGCGCCAGCAGCCAGCCCAACCTCCGCGGCTCCACAGATACGCAGTATTTT TRBJ2-3 NA few TRBV4-3
CATKPELSTDTQYF TGTGCCACAAAACCGGAACTTAGCACAGATACGCAGTATTTT TRBJ2-3 NA NA TRBV2
CAIKDWPDGRDEQYF TGTGCCATCAAGGATTGGCCTGATGGCCGAGACGAGCAGTACTTC TRBJ2-7 NA NA TRBV10-3
CASSQDMLAGSVGDTQYF TGCGCCAGCAGCCAAGATATGCTAGCGGGATCAGTTGGGGATACGCAGTATTTT TRBJ2-3 TRBD2 few TRBV4-3
CASSDWMHVETQYF TGTGCCAGTAGTGACTGGATGCATGTAGAGACCCAGTACTTC TRBJ2-5 NA few TRBV19
CAWSVPWSSGDTQYF TGTGCCTGGAGTGTACCGTGGTCCTCGGGGGATACGCAGTATTTT TRBJ2-3 NA NA TRBV30
CASRGSGDEQYF TGTGCCAGCAGGGGGTCTGGGGACGAGCAGTACTTC TRBJ2-7 NA NA TRBV7-8
CASSLEQGILSGANVLTF TGTGCCAGCAGCTTGGAACAGGGGATCCTCTCTGGGGCCAACGTCCTGACTTTC TRBJ2-6 TRBD1 few TRBV5-5
CASSQEQGGGEQYF TGCGCCAGCAGCCAGGAACAGGGGGGAGGCGAGCAGTACTTC TRBJ2-7 TRBD1 few TRBV4-3
CASSWTSGSTGELFF TGCGCCAGCAGCTGGACTAGCGGGTCGACCGGGGAGCTGTTTTTT TRBJ2-2 TRBD2 few TRBV5-1
CASSPGGRVNTGELFF TGTGCCAGCAGCCCGGGCGGGCGGGTAAACACCGGGGAGCTGTTTTTT TRBJ2-2 NA NA TRBV11-2
CASSLRSGRDHQETQYF TGTGCCAGCAGCTTGCGCAGCGGGAGGGATCACCAAGAGACCCAGTACTTC TRBJ2-5 TRBD2 few TRBV5-6
CATSGPGRNSYNEQFF TGTGCCACCAGTGGCCCCGGGCGAAATTCCTACAATGAGCAGTTCTTC TRBJ2-1 NA NA TRBV24-1
CATSRTGGSSKNIQYF TGTGCCACCAGCCGGACAGGGGGTTCGTCCAAAAACATTCAGTACTTC TRBJ2-4 TRBD1 NA TRBV15
CSADRGTDTQYF TGCAGCGCCGACAGGGGGACAGATACGCAGTATTTT TRBJ2-3 TRBD1 NA TRBV29-1
CASSTTGTRGGPQHF TGTGCCAGCAGCACAACCGGGACACGGGGGGGTCCCCAGCATTTT TRBJ1-5 NA NA TRBV6-5
CASSGGGNTGELFF TGTGCCAGCAGCGGGGGAGGGAACACCGGGGAGCTGTTTTTT TRBJ2-2 NA few TRBV9
CASTTYRAAETQYF TGTGCCAGCACCACATACAGGGCCGCGGAGACCCAGTACTTC TRBJ2-5 NA NA TRBV7-9
CASSLVGGQYEQYF TGCGCCAGCAGCTTGGTGGGCGGACAGTACGAGCAGTACTTC TRBJ2-7 NA NA TRBV5-1
CASSWDRLNTEAFF TGTGCCAGCAGCTGGGACAGACTGAACACTGAAGCTTTCTTT TRBJ1-1 TRBD1 few TRBV6-2/TRBV6-3
CASSAQVNTEAFF TGTGCCAGCAGCGCACAGGTTAACACTGAAGCTTTCTTT TRBJ1-1 NA NA TRBV7-3
CASSLASGTPDTQYF TGCGCCAGCAGCTTAGCTAGCGGGACCCCAGATACGCAGTATTTT TRBJ2-3 TRBD2 NA TRBV5-1
CASSMLGVSYEQYF TGTGCCAGTAGTATGCTAGGGGTTTCCTACGAGCAGTACTTC TRBJ2-7 NA once TRBV19
CASGGTNTGELFF TGTGCCAGCGGCGGAACGAACACCGGGGAGCTGTTTTTT TRBJ2-2 NA few TRBV12-3/TRBV12-4
CASRREWVHNEQFF TGTGCCAGCAGACGGGAGTGGGTCCACAATGAGCAGTTCTTC TRBJ2-1 NA few TRBV5-5
CASSFWSQAYEQYF TGTGCCAGCAGCTTTTGGAGTCAGGCCTACGAGCAGTACTTC TRBJ2-7 NA few TRBV11-2
CASSYVRTQANTGELFF TGTGCCAGCAGTTACGTACGAACCCAGGCGAACACCGGGGAGCTGTTTTTT TRBJ2-2 NA few TRBV6-2/TRBV6-3
CASSLGGLAAQYF TGTGCCAGCAGCTTAGGGGGACTAGCGGCGCAGTACTTC TRBJ2-7 TRBD2 NA TRBV7-2
CASSVEGASNTGELFF TGTGCCAGCAGCGTAGAAGGGGCTTCGAACACCGGGGAGCTGTTTTTT TRBJ2-2 NA few TRBV9
CASRPRGGNEQFF TGTGCCAGTAGGCCTCGAGGGGGTAATGAGCAGTTCTTC TRBJ2-1 NA NA TRBV19
CASSYGAGATSPLHF TGTGCCAGCAGTTACGGCGCGGGGGCGACTTCACCCCTCCACTTT TRBJ1-6 NA NA TRBV6-5
CASSLDTRPSYNEQFF TGCGCCAGCAGCTTGGATACCCGACCCTCCTACAATGAGCAGTTCTTC TRBJ2-1 NA NA TRBV5-1
CASSLDREHLAQETQYF TGTGCCAGCAGTTTGGACAGGGAGCACCTCGCTCAAGAGACCCAGTACTTC TRBJ2-5 TRBD1 few TRBV6-5
CSAAKGGGEKLFF TGCAGTGCTGCAAAGGGGGGAGGTGAAAAACTGTTTTTT TRBJ1-4 NA NA TRBV20-1